This TCR beta chain is drawn from a study of early T cells in non-severe SARS-CoV-2 infection (dated by TCRdb to the early 2020s). Describing the broader study: TCR sequencing used bulk RNA from unsorted whole blood, so alpha and beta chains could not be paired.

What the research found in general, with its limitations: VDJdb matching was skewed toward anti-spike CD8 responses and likely underestimated virus-specific expansions, missing private and CD4 specificities.

This was a case-control study nested in a cohort of healthcare workers in London, UK, who had nasopharyngeal swab PCR tests and blood samples taken every week. Healthcare workers were enrolled in the week of the UK lockdown, from 23 to 31 March 2020, and were followed every week for up to roughly 16 weeks. The library was made by 5' RACE. For sequencing, a NextSeq 500 was employed. In the TCR library protocol, unique molecular identifiers were attached to individual cDNA molecules to correct for PCR bias and sequencing error. Both TCR alpha and beta chains were sequenced, and tight co-correlation was observed between alpha and beta sequence abundances in each sample. As for the authors' bioinformatics: V gene, J gene and CDR3 annotation of TCR sequences was performed with Decombinator V4. Expanded TCRs were defined as changing significantly between any two time points under a Poisson model with p below 0.0001. TCR abundances were normalised to the total number of TCRs sequenced per sample and were expressed as counts per million. VDJdb, accessed on 1 November 2021, was searched for TCRs annotated for CMV, EBV and SARS-CoV-2, and TCRs annotated for more than one antigen were excluded. The public sequencing data were trimmed at Q25 with fastp and processed into clonotypes with MiXCR by TCRdb, which kept only in-frame beta chains. Rows matching on CDR3 protein sequence are summarized as one entry with the most common DNA and genes. It is TCRdb's table, rather than the study itself, that gives the V and J calls and clone size. Counted in this sample were 70,000 or so distinct CDR3 sequences; 3.5% to 6% of them appeared once. More than 3% of the sample comes from the top ten.

Details on this clonotype: The specificity of this receptor is unknown. No quality values exist for individual bases; no much larger clone is one base distant.

This TCR was recovered from an adult who was a healthcare worker with PCR-confirmed SARS-CoV-2 infection or an uninfected control (not recorded which). The donor label of this sample is uncertain. This material consisted of whole blood, taken at baseline.

The CDR3 region: CASSQHRGRQETQYF. The DNA sequence is TGTGCCAGCAGTCAACACAGGGGGCGGCAAGAGACCCAGTACTTC. The chain is made from TRBV27 and TRBJ2-5; TRBD1 agrees with 9 junctional bases. The CDR3 runs 15 residues from the cysteine to the phenylalanine. The kept DNA is CDR3 alone, 45 bases in frame from the first base. V has 5 bases trimmed and J has 2 bases trimmed; junction bases matching no gene number 6. CDR1 and CDR2 are read off the germline V gene (reference sequence) as MNHEY and SMNVEV.